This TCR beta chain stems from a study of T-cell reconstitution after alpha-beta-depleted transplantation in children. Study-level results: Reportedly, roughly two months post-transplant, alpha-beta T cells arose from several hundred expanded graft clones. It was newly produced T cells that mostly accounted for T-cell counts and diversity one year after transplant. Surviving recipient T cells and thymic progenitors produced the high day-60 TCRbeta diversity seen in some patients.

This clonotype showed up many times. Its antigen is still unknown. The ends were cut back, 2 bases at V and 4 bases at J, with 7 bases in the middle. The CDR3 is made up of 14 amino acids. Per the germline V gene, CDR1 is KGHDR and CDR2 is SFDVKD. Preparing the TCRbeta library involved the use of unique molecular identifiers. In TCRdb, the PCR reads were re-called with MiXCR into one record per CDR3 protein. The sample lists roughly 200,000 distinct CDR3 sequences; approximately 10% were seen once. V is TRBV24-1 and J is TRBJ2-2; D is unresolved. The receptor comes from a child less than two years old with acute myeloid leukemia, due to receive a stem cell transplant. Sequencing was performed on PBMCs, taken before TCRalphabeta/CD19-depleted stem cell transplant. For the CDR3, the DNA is TGTGCCACCAGTGATTCCCCCTTCACCGGGGAGCTGTTTTTT. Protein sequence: CATSDSPFTGELFF.